The 8 T cell receptor beta chains below come from one sample, sequenced in a study of blood T cell repertoires in COVID-19. The method was immunoSEQ multiplex PCR; TCRdb's version includes in-frame clones alone and lacks a portion of them. The sample comprises tens of thousands of clones, about 86% of which are singletons, and roughly 1.4% rests with the top ten. What was sequenced was peripheral blood. Every receptor here comes from an older woman with acute or convalescent COVID-19.

This chain uses TRBV5-1 with TRBJ1-1, with D maybe TRBD1 (6 bases). Trimming left V 4 bases short and J 4 bases short, with 32 bases between. Germline lookup yields CDR1 SGHRS and CDR2 YFSETQ. The CDR3 has 20 amino acids. The CDR3 coding sequence is TGCGCCAGCAGCCCCGGAAATTTTGTGGTGGCAGGGGAGGGGGGCACTGAAGCTTTCTTT. The encoded protein is CASSPGNFVVAGEGGTEAFF.

The chain combines TRBV5-1 with TRBJ1-3; no firm D call. V was shortened by 5 bases and J by 0 bases, with 9 bases between the two germline ends. The CDR3 consists of 14 residues. CDR1 SGHRS and CDR2 YFSETQ come from the germline V gene. DNA for the CDR3: TGCGCCAGCAGACAACAGAGCTCTGGAAACACCATATATTTT. This codes for CASRQQSSGNTIYF. The complete variable domain, with remaining parts taken from reference TRBV5-1 and TRBJ1-3, reads KAGVTQTPRYLIKTRGQQVTLSCSPISGHRSVSWYQQTPGQGLQFLFEYFSETQRNKGNFPGRFSGRQFSNSRSEMNVSTLELGDSALYLCASRQQSSGNTIYFGEGSWLTVV.

This clone has only a few counts. This chain links TRBV28 with TRBJ1-1, with D possibly matching TRBD1 (5 bases). V was shortened by 4 bases and J by 0 bases, with 12 bases between the two germline ends. The germline CDR1 and CDR2 sequences are MDHEN and SYDVKM. The CDR3 spans 15 residues. CDR3 in amino acids: CASSSPLRVNTEAFF. CDR3 coding DNA: TGTGCCAGCAGTTCCCCACTCAGGGTGAACACTGAAGCTTTCTTT.

This clone showed up just once. The chain joins TRBV3-1 (or the pseudogene TRBV3-2) to TRBJ2-2; perhaps TRBD1 as D (5 bases). The CDR3 has 15 amino acids. CDR1 and CDR2 (germline): LGHDT, YNNKEL (reference sequence). Trimming removed 0 bases from V and 4 bases from J, with 9 bases in between. In DNA form, the CDR3 reads TGTGCCAGCAGCCAAGAGGGGCTCGGCACCGGGGAGCTGTTTTTT. This sequence encodes CASSQEGLGTGELFF.

J is TRBJ1-1 and V is TRBV28, with 8 bases identical to TRBD1. Germline CDR1 and CDR2: MDHEN and SYDVKM. The CDR3 is 16 amino acids. With V trimmed by 6 bases and J by 4 bases, 13 bases remained unmatched. The CDR3 nucleotides read TGTGCCAGCAGGAATCAAGCAGGGGGCGGCGGCACTGAAGCTTTCTTT. Translated: CASRNQAGGGGTEAFF.

This rearrangement joins TRBV6-5 to TRBJ1-6; TRBD1 aligns across 9 bases. CDR1 is MNHEY, CDR2 SVGAGI, per germline. V lost 1 base, J lost 10 bases, and 5 bases stayed unmatched. The CDR3 is 15 residues long. The CDR3 bases are TGTGCCAGCAGTTACTTGGGACAGGGAAGGTCACCCCTCCACTTT. Amino acids: CASSYLGQGRSPLHF.

This chain links TRBV3-1 (or the pseudogene TRBV3-2) with TRBJ1-2; D not certain. Germline V gives CDR1 LGHDT, CDR2 YNNKEL (reference sequence). The V end lost 1 base, the J end lost 4 bases, and 10 bases lay between the germline ends. CDR3 size: 14 residues. CDR3 residues: CASSQVTGSYGYTF. In nucleotides, the CDR3 is TGTGCCAGCAGCCAAGTCACCGGGTCCTATGGCTACACCTTC.

The rearrangement links TRBV5-1 to TRBJ2-3, with 10 bases identical to TRBD2. Trimming took 2 bases from V and 5 from J; bases not matched to a gene: 5. The CDR3 is made up of 15 amino acids. Germline CDR1 reads SGHRS; CDR2 reads YFSETQ. In DNA form, the CDR3 reads TGCGCCAGCAGCTTCCTAGCGGGAGCTGTAGATACGCAGTATTTT. Translating gives CASSFLAGAVDTQYF.